Listed here are 26 T cell receptor beta chains from one sample, sequenced in a study of T cell responses to AZD1222 COVID-19 vaccine. Data came from immunoSEQ multiplex PCR; TCRdb stores just in-frame clones and leaves some out. This sample has around 120,000 clones, with roughly 85% found just once. Here the sequenced sample was peripheral blood, taken 28 days after the second AZD1222 dose. The source of these receptors is an adult who received the AZD1222 COVID-19 vaccine.

CDR3 amino acids: CASSSINPGTVRGSPLHF. In nucleotides, the CDR3 is TGTGCCAGCAGCTCGATTAACCCCGGGACGGTCCGAGGGTCACCCCTCCACTTT. The gene calls are TRBV14 and TRBJ1-6; maybe TRBD1 (5 bases). CDR3 length equals 18 residues. Trimming removed 5 bases from V and 10 bases from J, with 27 bases in between. In germline, CDR1 is SGHDN, CDR2 FVKESK.

CDR3 sequence (DNA): TGTGCCAGCAGTGCTCTATCGGACTACGTCCAAGAGACCCAGTACTTC. It translates to CASSALSDYVQETQYF. The V and J genes are TRBV28 and TRBJ2-5; maybe TRBD2 (6 bases). Germline CDR1 is MDHEN and CDR2 is SYDVKM. V lost 5 bases, J lost 1 base, and 17 bases lay in between. The CDR3 has 16 residues.

The chain uses TRBV27 and TRBJ2-5, with TRBD2 identical over 7 bases. This CDR3 is built from 19 residues. V lost 3 bases and J lost 0; bases outside the gene matches: 16. Germline CDR1 and CDR2: MNHEY and SMNVEV (reference sequence). CDR3: CASSFSGERGALDQETQYF. DNA for the CDR3: TGTGCCAGCAGTTTCTCGGGCGAGCGGGGAGCCCTTGACCAAGAGACCCAGTACTTC.

The rearrangement uses TRBV4-1 and TRBJ1-6; TRBD1 might be the D (6 bases). The CDR3 loop spans 15 amino acids. Germline V gene lookup returns CDR1 MGHRA and CDR2 YSYEKL. Between the trimmed V and J ends, which lost 1 base and 7 bases, there was a span of 11 bases. The CDR3 sequence: CASSQAGTMNSPLHF. Written as DNA, the CDR3 is TGCGCCAGCAGCCAAGCCGGGACAATGAATTCACCCCTCCACTTT.

The rearrangement joins TRBV2 to TRBJ2-3, with D possibly matching TRBD1 (5 bases). V was cut by 7 bases and J by 0 bases, with 17 bases left in between. This CDR3 region has 16 residues. Germline V CDR1 and CDR2: SNHLY, FYNNEI. The CDR3 DNA reads TGTGCCAGCACCGAAGGGGCTGGAGCTAGCACAGATACGCAGTATTTT. It yields the protein CASTEGAGASTDTQYF.

The rearrangement uses TRBV19 and TRBJ1-2, with 7 positions matching TRBD1. Losses at the gene ends were 2 bases for V and 4 bases for J; bases not matched to a gene: 7. This CDR3 spans 15 amino acids. The germline V gene has CDR1 LNHDA and CDR2 SQIVND (reference sequence). CDR3 region: CASSISEQGSYGYTF. The CDR3 DNA reads TGTGCCAGTAGTATAAGCGAACAGGGGAGCTATGGCTACACCTTC.

The rearrangement joins TRBV5-1 to TRBJ2-2, with D maybe TRBD2 (6 bases). Germline loops: CDR1 SGHRS, CDR2 YFSETQ. There are 15 residues in the CDR3. Trimming stripped 6 bases from V and 0 bases from J, with 12 bases between. Written as DNA, the CDR3 is TGCGCCAGCATGGTTAGCGGCGCGAACACCGGGGAGCTGTTTTTT. This encodes CASMVSGANTGELFF.

The chain combines TRBV14 with TRBJ1-1, with D possibly being TRBD1 (5 bases). Trimming removed 0 bases at V and 4 bases at J, with 18 bases between. Germline values: CDR1 SGHDN, CDR2 FVKESK. This CDR3 has 17 residues. CDR3 nucleotide sequence: TGTGCCAGCAGCCAAGAGGAGGCAGGGTTGGGAGCCACTGAAGCTTTCTTT. Translation gives CASSQEEAGLGATEAFF.

The chain employs TRBV28 and TRBJ1-1; possibly TRBD1 for D (5 bases). The CDR3 has 13 residues. CDR1 is MDHEN, CDR2 SYDVKM, per germline. V was clipped by 2 bases and J by 5 bases, with 9 bases between them. In DNA form, the CDR3 reads TGTGCCAGCAGTTTAGGGGGTGAAACTGAAGCTTTCTTT. Its translation is CASSLGGETEAFF.

The rearrangement uses TRBV3-1 (or the pseudogene TRBV3-2) and TRBJ2-7; 7 nucleotides agree with TRBD1. V was pared by 4 bases and J by 2 bases, with 11 bases of the junction left unmatched. Germline V gives CDR1 LGHDT, CDR2 YNNKEL (reference sequence). This CDR3 contains 16 residues. As DNA, the CDR3 is TGTGCCAGCAGCCTTTTGACAGGGCGACCGACCTACGAGCAGTACTTC. Residues: CASSLLTGRPTYEQYF.

This chain joins TRBV25-1 and TRBJ2-7, with TRBD1 identical over 7 bases. The V gene end was trimmed by 3 bases and the J gene end by 2 bases; junction bases not matched to a gene: 10. The CDR3 is 16 residues long. Germline values: CDR1 MGHDK, CDR2 SYGVNS. The CDR3 region has the DNA TGTGCCAGCAGTGATCTCTCCGGGACAGACACCTACGAGCAGTACTTC. It codes for CASSDLSGTDTYEQYF.

This chain links TRBV28 with TRBJ2-1, with TRBD2 matching 14 bases. The V and J ends lost 6 bases and 5 bases, in that order; junction bases with no gene match: 6. The CDR3 contains 16 residues. The germline V gene has CDR1 MDHEN and CDR2 SYDVKM. In DNA form, the CDR3 reads TGTGCCAGCAGGAGAATGGGACTAGCGGGAGACAATGAGCAGTTCTTC. Translated: CASRRMGLAGDNEQFF.

The rearrangement joins TRBV24-1 to TRBJ2-1; 8 bases match TRBD2. Germline V CDR1 and CDR2: KGHDR, SFDVKD. Unmatched junction bases numbered 10, after V lost 7 bases and J lost 6 bases. The CDR3 covers 15 residues. The CDR3 region is CATRGPGLEPNEQFF. The CDR3 DNA reads TGTGCCACCAGGGGCCCGGGACTAGAACCCAATGAGCAGTTCTTC.

V and J are TRBV9 and TRBJ1-3, with D perhaps TRBD1 (6 bases). Trimming removed 3 bases at V and 1 base at J, with 17 bases between. CDR1 is SGDLS and CDR2 is YYNGEE in the germline V gene. This CDR3 is 17 amino acids long. In DNA, the CDR3 is TGTGCCAGCAGCGCTCACCCCAGGGGTAATTCTGGAAACACCATATATTTT. This encodes CASSAHPRGNSGNTIYF.

V and J are TRBV27 and TRBJ2-1, with D possibly TRBD1 on 6 matching bases. The germline V gene encodes CDR1 MNHEY and CDR2 SMNVEV (reference sequence). V was trimmed by 5 bases and J by 4 bases, leaving 15 bases between them. The CDR3 runs 15 residues. This CDR3 is CASSVRDNDYNEQFF. DNA of the CDR3: TGTGCCAGCAGTGTCCGGGACAATGATTACAATGAGCAGTTCTTC.

J is TRBJ1-2 and V is TRBV28, with 11 bases identical to TRBD1. Germline V gene lookup returns CDR1 MDHEN and CDR2 SYDVKM. This CDR3 is 14 amino acids long. V shed 11 bases and J 3 bases; nucleotides not matched to a gene: 8. CDR3 sequence (DNA): TGTGCCGGAGGACAGGGGGCAAAGGACTATGGCTACACCTTC. As protein: CAGGQGAKDYGYTF.

V is TRBV9 and J is TRBJ1-5; D uncertain. The CDR3 extends over 14 amino acids. In germline, CDR1 is SGDLS, CDR2 YYNGEE. Trimming shortened V by 3 bases and J by 0 bases, and 7 bases separated the two germline ends. In DNA form, the CDR3 reads TGTGCCAGCAGCGCGAGCTATAGCAATCAGCCCCAGCATTTT. This gives the protein CASSASYSNQPQHF.

This chain joins TRBV11-2 and TRBJ2-1, with 14 bases that match TRBD2. From germline, CDR1 is SGHAT and CDR2 FQNNGV. J gave up 10 bases and V 0 bases, and 8 bases lay outside the gene matches. CDR3 size: 17 residues. This chain's CDR3 is CASSLDLVGTSGREQFF. As DNA, the CDR3 is TGTGCCAGCAGCTTAGATCTAGTTGGGACTAGCGGGAGAGAGCAGTTCTTC.

The V call is TRBV28, the J call TRBJ1-1, with 8 bases that match TRBD1. The CDR3 runs to 12 residues. Germline values: CDR1 MDHEN, CDR2 SYDVKM. V dropped 4 bases and J dropped 10; count of bases not matched to a gene: 5. CDR3 protein: CASSSVDRGAFF. The CDR3 DNA reads TGTGCCAGCAGTTCCGTCGACAGGGGAGCTTTCTTT.

This chain uses TRBV18 with TRBJ1-2; D remains ambiguous. CDR1 is KGHSH and CDR2 is LQKENI in the germline V gene. V dropped 5 bases and J dropped 4 bases, with 11 bases sitting between them. CDR3 length equals 13 residues. CDR3 DNA sequence: TGTGCCAGCTCATTGGACCCTAGCTATGGCTACACCTTC. Amino acid sequence: CASSLDPSYGYTF.

Only one count was recorded for this clone. The chain links TRBV28 to TRBJ1-2; D unresolved. The CDR3 loop spans 13 amino acids. CDR1 is MDHEN, CDR2 SYDVKM, per germline. CDR3 in DNA: TGTGCGGCCGCTGAACGAACGGACTATGGCTACACCTTC. It yields the protein CAAAERTDYGYTF.

This chain links TRBV6-6 with TRBJ2-1; 11 nucleotides align to TRBD2. This CDR3 region has 17 residues. With V trimmed by 5 bases and J by 6 bases, 12 bases remained unmatched. CDR1 and CDR2 (germline): MNHNY, SVGAGI (reference sequence). CDR3 loop: CASSLGQGLAEANEQFF. The CDR3 DNA sequence: TGTGCCAGCAGTCTAGGACAGGGACTAGCGGAGGCCAATGAGCAGTTCTTC.

This chain links TRBV19 with TRBJ1-3; D is undetermined. With 5 bases removed from V and 3 bases from J, the gap between germline ends came to 8 bases. The germline CDR1 and CDR2 sequences are LNHDA and SQIVND (reference sequence). The CDR3 covers 13 residues. The CDR3 spells CASSATRGNTIYF. Written as DNA, the CDR3 is TGTGCCAGTAGTGCGACACGTGGAAACACCATATATTTT. The whole variable domain, filled in from reference TRBV19 and TRBJ1-3, reads DGGITQSPKYLFRKEGQNVTLSCEQNLNHDAMYWYRQDPGQGLRLIYYSQIVNDFQKGDIAEGYSVSREKKESFPLTVTSAQKNPTAFYLCASSATRGNTIYFGEGSWLTVV.

V gene TRBV10-1 combines with J gene TRBJ1-2; weak D call: TRBD1 (6 bases). Trimming shortened V by 4 bases and J by 4 bases, and 16 bases separated the two germline ends. Germline V CDR1 and CDR2: WNHNN, SYGVQD (reference sequence). The CDR3 runs to 15 residues. The CDR3 DNA follows: TGCGCCAGCAGTGTGGGGCGGCAGGGGCTCTATGGCTACACCTTC. Translating it yields CASSVGRQGLYGYTF.

This clone has more than one count but fewer than ten. V and J are TRBV5-1 and TRBJ2-7; possibly TRBD2 for D (6 bases). The CDR3 runs to 13 residues. The germline V and J ends were trimmed by 2 bases and 7 bases, with 13 bases remaining between them. The germline V gene encodes CDR1 SGHRS and CDR2 YFSETQ. CDR3 sequence (DNA): TGCGCCAGCAGCTTTCTCGCGGGGCGGGAGCAGTACTTC. Translation gives CASSFLAGREQYF.

The V and J genes are TRBV30 and TRBJ2-7; D is possibly TRBD2 (6 bases). Trimming stripped 2 bases from V and 7 bases from J, with 18 bases between. This CDR3 contains 14 residues. Germline V lookup: CDR1 GTSNPN, CDR2 SVGIG (reference sequence). The CDR3 is CAWSPPGAGREQYF. The CDR3 DNA reads TGTGCCTGGAGTCCCCCAGGTGCGGGGAGGGAGCAGTACTTC.